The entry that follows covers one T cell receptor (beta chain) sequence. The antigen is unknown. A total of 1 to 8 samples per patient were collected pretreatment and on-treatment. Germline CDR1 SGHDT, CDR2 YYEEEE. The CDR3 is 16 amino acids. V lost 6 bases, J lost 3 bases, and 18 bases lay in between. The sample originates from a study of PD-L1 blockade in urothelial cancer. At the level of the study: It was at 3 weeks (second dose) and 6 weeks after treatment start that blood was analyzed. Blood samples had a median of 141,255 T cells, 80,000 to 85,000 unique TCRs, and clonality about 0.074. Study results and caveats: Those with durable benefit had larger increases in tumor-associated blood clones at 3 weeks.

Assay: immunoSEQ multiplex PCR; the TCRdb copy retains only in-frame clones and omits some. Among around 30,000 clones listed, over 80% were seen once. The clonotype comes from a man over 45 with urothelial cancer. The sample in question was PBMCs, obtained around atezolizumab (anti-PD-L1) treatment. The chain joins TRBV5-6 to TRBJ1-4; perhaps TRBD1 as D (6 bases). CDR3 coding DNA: TGTGCCAGCACCTCCCCAGGGGCGGCGGCTAATGAAAAACTGTTTTTT. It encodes CASTSPGAAANEKLFF.